The 8 T cell receptor beta chains presented below share a single source sample, sequenced in a study of chemoradiotherapy in HPV16-positive cancers. Sequencing used immunoSEQ multiplex PCR; TCRdb keeps in-frame clones, though not all of them. The sample has some 13,000 clones, about two thirds seen once; the top ten hold more than 6.5%. Sample collection occurred from a patient who underwent chemoradiotherapy. The receptors were gathered from a human donor with HPV-associated anogenital cancer.

The chain joins TRBV28 to TRBJ1-4; no definite D call. The ends were cut back, 2 bases at V and 15 bases at J, with 28 bases in the middle. The germline gives CDR1 MDHEN, CDR2 SYDVKM. This CDR3 comprises 17 residues. CDR3 loop: CASSLVAGSFGDEKLFF. In DNA form, the CDR3 reads TGTGCCAGCAGTTTAGTGGCCGGGTCCTTCGGGGATGAAAAGTTGTTTTTT.

V and J are TRBV27 and TRBJ2-1, with no clear D. This CDR3 spans 13 amino acids. Germline CDR1 and CDR2: MNHEY and SMNVEV (reference sequence). The V and J ends lost 7 bases and 5 bases respectively, with 12 bases between them. The CDR3 DNA is TGTGCCAGCATGCCTACAGCTGACAATGAGCAGTTCTTC. As protein: CASMPTADNEQFF.

This clone was recorded a few times. The chain uses TRBV7-9 and TRBJ2-7; TRBD1 is a possible D gene (6 bases). Trimming took 5 bases from V and 3 from J, leaving 14 bases between them. From germline, CDR1 is SEHNR and CDR2 FQNEAQ (reference sequence). The CDR3 consists of 14 residues. The CDR3 region is CASSPPGQYYEQYF. DNA of the CDR3: TGTGCCAGCAGCCCACCCGGACAGTACTACGAGCAGTACTTC.

The V call is TRBV19, the J call TRBJ2-7, with D perhaps TRBD1 (6 bases). The CDR3 is made up of 14 amino acids. V dropped 6 bases and J dropped 1 base, with 13 bases sitting between them. The germline V gene has CDR1 LNHDA and CDR2 SQIVND (reference sequence). CDR3 coding DNA: TGTGCCAGTAGCCCCGGACAGTTTTCCTACGAGCAGTACTTC. Its translation: CASSPGQFSYEQYF.

The J gene is TRBJ2-5, the V gene TRBV13; 10 bases match TRBD2. The J call may be faulty, since TRBJ2-7 better matches the DNA end. This CDR3 has 14 residues. CDR1 PRHDT and CDR2 FYEKMQ come from the germline V gene (reference sequence). The DNA of the CDR3 is TGTGCCAGCAGCACCCGGACTAGCGGACCCGAGCAGTACTTC. Residues: CASSTRTSGPEQYF.

This clone came up once. The chain employs TRBV5-4 and TRBJ2-5, with no clear D. Trimming took 4 bases from V and 5 from J, leaving 15 bases between them. Germline V CDR1 and CDR2: SGHNT, YYREEE (reference sequence). CDR3 length: 14 amino acids. The CDR3 sequence is CASSGPGFGETQYF. The CDR3, as DNA: TGTGCCAGCAGCGGACCAGGTTTCGGTGAGACCCAGTACTTC.

The chain joins TRBV6-5 to TRBJ1-4; 9 bases line up with TRBD1. The CDR3 consists of 14 residues. Per the germline V gene, CDR1 is MNHEY and CDR2 is SVGAGI. V lost 5 bases and J lost 7; bases outside the gene matches: 5. The CDR3 is CASSNRGPSEKLFF. The DNA of the CDR3 is TGTGCCAGCAGTAACAGGGGGCCCAGTGAAAAACTGTTTTTT.

The chain joins TRBV19 to TRBJ1-5; 7 bases agree with TRBD1. Per germline, CDR1 LNHDA and CDR2 SQIVND (reference sequence). V dropped 7 bases and J dropped 6; count of bases not matched to a gene: 6. This CDR3 contains 13 residues. The CDR3 sequence: CASTDRVGQPQHF. The CDR3 DNA follows: TGTGCCAGTACAGACAGGGTTGGTCAGCCCCAGCATTTT. The variable domain in full, completed from reference TRBV19 and TRBJ1-5, reads DGGITQSPKYLFRKEGQNVTLSCEQNLNHDAMYWYRQDPGQGLRLIYYSQIVNDFQKGDIAEGYSVSREKKESFPLTVTSAQKNPTAFYLCASTDRVGQPQHFGDGTRLSIL.